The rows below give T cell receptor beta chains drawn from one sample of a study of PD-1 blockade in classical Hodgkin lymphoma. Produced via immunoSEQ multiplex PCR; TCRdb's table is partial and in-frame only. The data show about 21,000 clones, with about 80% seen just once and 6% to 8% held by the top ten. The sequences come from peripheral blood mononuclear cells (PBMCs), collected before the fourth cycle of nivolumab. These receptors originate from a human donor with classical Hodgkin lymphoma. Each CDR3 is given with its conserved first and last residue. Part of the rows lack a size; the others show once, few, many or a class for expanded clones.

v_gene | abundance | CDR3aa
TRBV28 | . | CASSSPYRENLDTQYF
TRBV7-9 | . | CASSLAQGGNQPQHF
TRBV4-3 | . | CASSQDIRPGYEQYF
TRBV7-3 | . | CASSLLPGPVETQYF
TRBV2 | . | CASSRASGGAAQETQYF
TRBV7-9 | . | CASSPTDRVIYNEQFF
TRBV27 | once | CASSPMGVRDTEAFF
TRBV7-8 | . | CASFGLDTGELFF
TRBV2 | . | CASSEYGVTEAFF
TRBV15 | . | CATSRDIGVSTEAFF
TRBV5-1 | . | CASSLGGVGGNTIYF
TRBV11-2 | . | CASTNRYEQYF
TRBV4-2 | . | CASSQDQRSDNEQFF
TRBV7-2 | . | CASSLKTGMSSYEQYF
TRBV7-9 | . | CASSLLASGRRTGELFF
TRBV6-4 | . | CASSDSSGGTDTQYF
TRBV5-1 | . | CASSLLQAAYEQYF
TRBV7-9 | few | CASSGPQGSSYNEQFF
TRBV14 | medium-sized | CASSPQTGGPSDTEAFF
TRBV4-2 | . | CASSQDRGQGGKLFF
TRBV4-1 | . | CASSPPQGRSTQYF
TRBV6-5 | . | CASSQVVETQYF
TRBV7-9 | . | CASSLARGFLHF
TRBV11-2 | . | CASSFGLGPLYF
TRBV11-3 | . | CASRGTAYNEQFF
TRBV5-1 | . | CASSLVAGDREQFF
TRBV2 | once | CASSPGTGRGDYGYTF
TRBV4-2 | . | CASSNKLAEGTGELFF
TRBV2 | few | CARGPSGSHEQYF
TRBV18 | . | CASSSRNQETQYF
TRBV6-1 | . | CASSPRGENTEAFF